This T cell receptor (beta chain) was sequenced for a study of T cell responses to AZD1222 COVID-19 vaccine (dated by TCRdb to about 2021). Describing the broader study: AZD1222 recipients with second doses at about 4 weeks or about 12 weeks were pooled, because spike-specific TCR depth and breadth did not differ between schedules. Trial participants were enrolled into age subgroups of 18-55, 56-69 and 70-plus years, which contained about 150, 28 and 57 TCR-sequenced participants, respectively. TCR sequencing covered over 230 trial participants: 200 to 220 given two doses of AZD1222 and 26 given two doses of MenACWY control vaccine.

The time point label, as the study defines it: baseline before first vaccination. Samples from vaccinated people were obtained from the UK trials COV001 and COV002, which included a single-blind randomized controlled phase 2/3 trial of AZD1222 (ChAdOx1 nCoV-19) in healthy adults. For TCRbeta chain sequencing, PBMC samples were collected from trial participants at day 0 and at day 28 after the second dose. The CDR3 regions of human TCRbeta chains were analyzed by immunosequencing. As for the original processing: Repertoire TCRs were matched against a reference library of SARS-CoV-2-specific TCRs generated with the MIRA antigen-specificity platform. Breadth meant the fraction of unique TCRs that were SARS-CoV-2-associated, whereas depth meant the fraction of total T cells that were SARS-CoV-2-associated. Using the MIRA data, each spike-specific TCR was assigned both to the spike region to which the TCR was reactive and to a CD4 or CD8 class. Log10-transformed breadth and depth values were compared by one-way ANOVA with Sidak's multiple comparisons tests. The table comes from immuneACCESS by way of TCRdb, which keeps in-frame sequences with V and J called. Part of the clones is missing from these tables; in studies checked, under half for an unresolved V gene and the rest for unknown reasons. Clonal size and the V and J genes are those of that table, whereas D and trimming came from the DNA. For this sample there are about 97,000 clones; approximately 90% appear just once. The top ten clonotypes cover about 2.8% of the sample.

The CDR1 and CDR2 encoded by the germline V gene are LGHNA and YSLEER. V sheds 0 bases and J sheds 5 bases, leaving 7 bases between their ends. From the cysteine up to the phenylalanine, the CDR3 has a length of 14 residues. This entry keeps only the CDR3 DNA: 42 bases, framed from base 1. Study-wide conclusions, independent of this receptor: Reportedly, almost half of the unique spike-specific TCRs recognized epitopes lying outside the regions that are mutated in the B.1.351 and B.1.1.7 variants. Because no samples from the day 14 peak response were available, repertoires could be characterized only after the peak T cell response. Vaccine-associated CD4 TCRs spanned the whole spike protein, with dominant responses in regions 160-218 and 743-854. Most participants were white British and females outnumbered males, and the authors suggested that clonal diversity may have been underestimated. After two AZD1222 doses, both the breadth and the depth of spike-specific TCRs were significantly higher than at day 0 and than in MenACWY recipients. The 56-69-year group was small, and its depth increase did not reach significance, likely because of low power. Conclusions about previously exposed vaccinees are limited, since just six AZD1222 recipients were seropositive for SARS-CoV-2 at baseline.

Concerning this clone: Its antigen is still unknown. No qualities accompany the bases; no much larger clone lies one base away.

The rearranged segments are TRBV4-3 and TRBJ2-2; the D gene is unclear. The sequence derives from an adult in good health. The sample consisted of peripheral blood, taken on day 0 of AZD1222 vaccination. The CDR3 protein is CASSQDWRTGELFF. The DNA reads as follows: TGCGCCAGCAGCCAAGATTGGAGAACCGGGGAGCTGTTTTTT.